This is a list of T cell receptor beta chains from one sample in a study of beta chain features in type 1 diabetes. Using immunoSEQ multiplex PCR, the repertoire was profiled, and TCRdb retains in-frame clones only, with some absent. The sample consists of 120,000 to 150,000 clones, 40% to 60% of them appearing once. The sample taken for sequencing was Tregs from blood. The receptors here all came from a man between 18 and 29 years old in good health. CDR3s leave out the opening cysteine and the closing phenylalanine or tryptophan. The order of the fields is V gene, J gene, CDR3 length, CDR3 protein.

TRBV4-2	TRBJ2-2	10	ASSQDLGELF
TRBV5-1	TRBJ2-5	14	ASSLYLGQGGVTQY
TRBV7-3	TRBJ2-3	13	ASSLIATSTDTQY
TRBV5-1	TRBJ2-7	12	ASSLARQGYEQY
TRBV9	TRBJ1-6	12	ASSLSLDNSPLH
TRBV6-1	TRBJ1-5	10	ASSEARLSQH
TRBV9	TRBJ2-3	14	ASSVGGRASTDTQY
TRBV7-3	TRBJ1-2	11	ASSSRTGRGYT
TRBV30	TRBJ2-3	12	AWKAGGPGDTQY
TRBV14	TRBJ1-2	14	ASSQPRTELNYGYT
TRBV11-2	TRBJ2-5	13	ASSSRLAGEVPQY
TRBV19	TRBJ1-2	12	ASSIGAASYGYT
TRBV18	TRBJ1-2	11	ASSTPQVYGYT
TRBV7-9	TRBJ1-1	9	ASSSGTLAF